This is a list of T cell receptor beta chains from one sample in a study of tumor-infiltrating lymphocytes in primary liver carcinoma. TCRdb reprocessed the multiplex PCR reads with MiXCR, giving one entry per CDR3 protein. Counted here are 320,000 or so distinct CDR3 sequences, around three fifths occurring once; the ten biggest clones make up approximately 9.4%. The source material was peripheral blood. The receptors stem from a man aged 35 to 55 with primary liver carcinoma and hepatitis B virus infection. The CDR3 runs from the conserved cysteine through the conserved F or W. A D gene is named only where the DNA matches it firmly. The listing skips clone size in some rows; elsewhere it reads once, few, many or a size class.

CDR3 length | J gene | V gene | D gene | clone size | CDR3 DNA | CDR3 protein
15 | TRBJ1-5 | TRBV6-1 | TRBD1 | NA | TGTGCCAGCAGTGAAGCGAACAGGGGGGAGCAGCCCCAGCAATTT | CASSEANRGEQPQQF
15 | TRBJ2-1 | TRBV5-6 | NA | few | TGTGCCAGCAGCTTGGTGAATCAGGTATACAATGAGCAGTTCTTC | CASSLVNQVYNEQFF
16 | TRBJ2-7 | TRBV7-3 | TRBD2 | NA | TGTGCCAACAGCCCTGGGACTAGCGGGAGGTCTTACGAGCAGTACTTC | CANSPGTSGRSYEQYF
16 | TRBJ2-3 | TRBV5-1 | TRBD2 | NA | TGCGCCAGCAGCTTGGACCCAGCGGGAGTAACAGATACGCAGTATTTT | CASSLDPAGVTDTQYF
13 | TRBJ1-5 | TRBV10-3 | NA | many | TGTGCCATCAGTGAGGTCACGGATCAGCCCCAGCATTTT | CAISEVTDQPQHF
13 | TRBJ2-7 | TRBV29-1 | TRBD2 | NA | TGCATCGCCGCCGGGGTTGGCGGGAGAGAGCAGTACTTC | CIAAGVGGREQYF
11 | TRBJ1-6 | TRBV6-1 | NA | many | TGTGCCAGCAGTACCCCCTCACCCCTCCACTTT | CASSTPSPLHF
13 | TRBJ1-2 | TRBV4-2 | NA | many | TGTGCCAGCAGCCAAGGGGGTACGAGTGGCTACACCTTC | CASSQGGTSGYTF
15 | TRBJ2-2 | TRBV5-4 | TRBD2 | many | TGTGCCAGCAGCCTTCGACTAGCGGGCACCGGGGAGCTGTTTTTT | CASSLRLAGTGELFF
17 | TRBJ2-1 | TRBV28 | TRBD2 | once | TGTGCCAGCCTCTCGCAGGGGACTAGCGGAGGATACAATGAGCAGTTCTTC | CASLSQGTSGGYNEQFF
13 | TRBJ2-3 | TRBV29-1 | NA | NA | TGCGGCGTTGAGAGGGGAAGCATAGATACGCAGTATTTT | CGVERGSIDTQYF
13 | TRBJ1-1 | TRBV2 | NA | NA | TGTGCCTCCTCCGAGGGGGTTGGCACTGAAGCTTTCTTT | CASSEGVGTEAFF
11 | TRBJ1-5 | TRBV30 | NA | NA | TGTGCCTGGACCCCCAATCAGCCCCAGCATTTT | CAWTPNQPQHF
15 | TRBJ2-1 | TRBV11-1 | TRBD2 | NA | TGTGCCAGCAGCATAGCGGGAGGGTCCTACAATGAGCAGTTCTTC | CASSIAGGSYNEQFF
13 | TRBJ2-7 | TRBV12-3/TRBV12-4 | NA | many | TGTGCCAGCAGTTTGCTAACGCGGGGCGAGCAGTACTTC | CASSLLTRGEQYF
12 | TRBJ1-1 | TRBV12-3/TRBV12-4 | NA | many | TGTGCCAGCACCGGATTGAACACTGAAGCTTTCTTT | CASTGLNTEAFF
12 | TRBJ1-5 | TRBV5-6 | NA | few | TGTGCCAGCAGCTTTGGGGACCAGCCCCAGCATTTT | CASSFGDQPQHF
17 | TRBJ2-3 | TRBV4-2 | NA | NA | TGTGCCAGCAGCCCAGGGGTTAGCGGTCTAGGCACAGATACGGAGTATTTT | CASSPGVSGLGTDTEYF
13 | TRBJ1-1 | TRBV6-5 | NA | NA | TGTACCAGCGGGAAAGAATATGGGGGCGCGACTTTCTTT | CTSGKEYGGATFF
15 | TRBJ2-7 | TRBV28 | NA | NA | TGTGCCAGCAGTTCAGGATCCCTTGGGGTGTACGAGCAGTACTTC | CASSSGSLGVYEQYF
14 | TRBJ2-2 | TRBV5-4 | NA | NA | TGTTCCAGCAGCCCTTCTACGGGACCCGGGGAGCTGTTTTTT | CSSSPSTGPGELFF
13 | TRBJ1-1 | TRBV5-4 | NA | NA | TGTGCCAACAGCTTGGGAACGAACACTGAAGCTTTCTTT | CANSLGTNTEAFF
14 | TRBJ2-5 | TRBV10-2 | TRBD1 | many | TGCGCCAGCAGACTTGGGACAGGTTTAGAGACCCAGTACTTC | CASRLGTGLETQYF
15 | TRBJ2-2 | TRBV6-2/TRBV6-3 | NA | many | TGTGCCAGCAGCCTAAAGGGGGGGACCACCGGGGAGCTGTTTTTT | CASSLKGGTTGELFF
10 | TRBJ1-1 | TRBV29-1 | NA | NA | TGCAGCGTTGTTGGCACTGAAGCTTTATTT | CSVVGTEALF
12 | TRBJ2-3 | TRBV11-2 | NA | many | TGTGCCAGCACCCACGACGAAGGAACGCAGTATTTT | CASTHDEGTQYF
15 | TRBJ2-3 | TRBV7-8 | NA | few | TGTGCCAGCAGCCCCCCGGGACTTAGCACAGATACGCAGTATTTT | CASSPPGLSTDTQYF
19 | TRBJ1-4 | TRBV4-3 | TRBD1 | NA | TGCGCCAGCAGCCAAGAGAGGGACAGGGGGCGCTTGAGAAGGGAAAAACCGTTTTTT | CASSQERDRGRLRREKPFF
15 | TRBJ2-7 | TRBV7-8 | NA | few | TGTGCCAGCAGCGAAGGACAGTTACCCCCCTACGAGCAGTACTTC | CASSEGQLPPYEQYF
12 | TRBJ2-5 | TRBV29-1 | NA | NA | TGTAGCGTTAGGCAACTCGGAGAGACCCAGTACTTC | CSVRQLGETQYF
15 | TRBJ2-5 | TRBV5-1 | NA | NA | TGCGCCACTACTCAAGCGGGACAACCGTGGGAGACCCAGTACTTC | CATTQAGQPWETQYF
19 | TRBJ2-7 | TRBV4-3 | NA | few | TGCGCCAGCAGCCAAGAGGATCCCCCCCACAGGGCCGATTCTTACGAGCAGTACTTC | CASSQEDPPHRADSYEQYF
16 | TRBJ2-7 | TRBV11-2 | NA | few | TGTGCCAGCAGCTTGGGTCCGACAGGACTCTCCTACGAGCAGTACTTC | CASSLGPTGLSYEQYF
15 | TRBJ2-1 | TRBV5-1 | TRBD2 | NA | TGCGCCAGCAGCTCGGGACTAGCGGGAGCGAATGAGCAGTTCTTC | CASSSGLAGANEQFF
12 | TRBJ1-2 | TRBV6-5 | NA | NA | TGTGTCAGCAGACTGGATAGATATGGCTACACCTTC | CVSRLDRYGYTF
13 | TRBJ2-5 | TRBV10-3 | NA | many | TGTGCCATCAGTGCGGGCGATACGGAGACCCAGTACTTC | CAISAGDTETQYF
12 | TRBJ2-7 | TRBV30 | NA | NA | TGTGCCTGGAGTGAAGGGAGTTACGAGCAGTACTTC | CAWSEGSYEQYF
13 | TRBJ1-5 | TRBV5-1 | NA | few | TGCGCCAGCAGCTTCGGGCCTAATCAGCCCCAGCATTTT | CASSFGPNQPQHF
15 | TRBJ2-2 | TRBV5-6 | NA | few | TGTGCCAGCAGCTTGTACAGGGTGTTCACCGGGGAGCTGTTTTTT | CASSLYRVFTGELFF
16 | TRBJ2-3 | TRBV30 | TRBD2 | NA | TGTGCCTGGAGTGGGGGGACTAGCGGGATGCAAGATACGCAGTATTTT | CAWSGGTSGMQDTQYF
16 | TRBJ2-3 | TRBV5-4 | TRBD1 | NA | TGTGCCAGCAGCTTGAGACAGGGGCTAGTCGGAGATACGCAGTATTTT | CASSLRQGLVGDTQYF
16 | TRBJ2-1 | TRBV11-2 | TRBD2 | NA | TGTGCCAGCATGATGTTAGCGGGAGGAAGATATAATGAGCAGTTCTTC | CASMMLAGGRYNEQFF
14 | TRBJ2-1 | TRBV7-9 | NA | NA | TGTGCCAGCAGCTTCGGGGGAACCTACAATGAGCAGTTCTTC | CASSFGGTYNEQFF
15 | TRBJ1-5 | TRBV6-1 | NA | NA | TGTGTCAGCAGTGAAGGTAGCTGGCCCGCAGATACACAGCATTTT | CVSSEGSWPADTQHF
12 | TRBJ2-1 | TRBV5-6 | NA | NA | TGCGCCAGCAGCTTGGGTACCAATGAGCAGTTCTTC | CASSLGTNEQFF
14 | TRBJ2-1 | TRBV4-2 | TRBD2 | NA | TGTGCCATCAGGCAAGGACTAGCGGGAGGGCCCCCGTTCTTC | CAIRQGLAGGPPFF
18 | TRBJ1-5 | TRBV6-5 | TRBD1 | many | TGTGCCAGCAGCCCGTTGGACAGGGGAGTTTATAGCAATCAGCCCCAGCATTTT | CASSPLDRGVYSNQPQHF
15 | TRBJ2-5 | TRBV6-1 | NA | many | TGTGCCAGCAGGTCAGAATCGGACTACCAAGAGACCCAGTACTTC | CASRSESDYQETQYF
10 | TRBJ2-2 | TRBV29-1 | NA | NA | TGTAGCGTTGAAATCGGGGAGGTGTTTTTT | CSVEIGEVFF
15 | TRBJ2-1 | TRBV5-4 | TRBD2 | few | TGTGCCAGCAGCCCCGGACTAGCGGGTCTCTATGAGCAGTTCTTC | CASSPGLAGLYEQFF
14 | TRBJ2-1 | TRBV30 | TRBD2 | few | TGTGCCTGGAGTGGACTAGCGGCTAGGGATGAGCAGTTCTTC | CAWSGLAARDEQFF
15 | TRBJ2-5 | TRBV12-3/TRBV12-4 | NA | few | TGTGCCAGCGAGATCTACGGTAACAGAGGGGGGACCCAGTACTTC | CASEIYGNRGGTQYF